These 5 T cell receptor beta chains originate from one sample sequenced in a study of T-cell memory formation after mild COVID-19. TCRdb passed the 5' RACE reads through MiXCR, listing each CDR3 protein once. The data hold 85,000 to 130,000 distinct CDR3 sequences, with 15% to 20% observed a single time. Material: PBMCs or a T cell subset sorted from them (not recorded which). The receptors here all came from an adult woman who had mild COVID-19 (a few samples of this study predate the infection). Cell type and time point are not known.

This clonotype was found a few times. This CDR3 is CASSSYQGGGNEQFF. The CDR3 DNA reads TGTGCCAGCAGCTCTTACCAAGGGGGAGGCAATGAGCAGTTCTTC. The genes are TRBV7-6 and TRBJ2-1; D may be TRBD1 or TRBD2 (6 bases each). Trimming left V 4 bases short and J 6 bases short, with 16 bases between. The germline gives CDR1 SGHVS, CDR2 FNYEAQ. This CDR3 region has 15 residues.

This chain joins TRBV24-1 and TRBJ2-7, with a weak D call TRBD1 (5 bases). CDR3 size: 13 residues. With 9 bases removed from V and 2 bases from J, the gap between germline ends came to 13 bases. Germline CDR1 reads KGHDR; CDR2 reads SFDVKD. The CDR3 nucleotides are TGTGCCACCGAATCGGACACCGCCTACGAGCAGTACTTC. Translating gives CATESDTAYEQYF.

This clonotype appeared a few times. The V and J genes are TRBV5-6 and TRBJ2-3, with D possibly TRBD2 on 6 matching bases. V lost 0 bases to trimming and J lost 2 bases, with 10 bases between them. The CDR3 has 15 amino acids. Germline V gene sequence: CDR1 SGHDT, CDR2 YYEEEE. CDR3 DNA: TGTGCCAGCAGCTTGGGGAGGGGATACACAGATACGCAGTATTTT. This gives the protein CASSLGRGYTDTQYF.

The chain joins TRBV4-1 to TRBJ2-5, with 10 nucleotides matching TRBD1. V shed 4 bases, J shed 5 bases, and the junction held 7 bases outside the gene matches. The CDR3 contains 15 residues. Germline CDR1 MGHRA, CDR2 YSYEKL. Here the CDR3 reads CASSLGQGTWETQYF. As DNA, the CDR3 is TGCGCCAGCAGCCTGGGACAGGGGACGTGGGAGACCCAGTACTTC.

V and J are TRBV28 and TRBJ2-7; D is ambiguous. Trimming took off 6 bases at V and 1 base at J, with 13 bases between the two ends. The germline V gene encodes CDR1 MDHEN and CDR2 SYDVKM. The CDR3 contains 14 residues. The CDR3 here is CASSYDSGSYEQYF. The CDR3 DNA is TGTGCCAGCAGCTATGACTCCGGGTCCTACGAGCAGTACTTC. The variable domain in full, with the rest retrieved from reference TRBV28 and TRBJ2-7, is DVKVTQSSRYLVKRTGEKVFLECVQDMDHENMFWYRQDPGLGLRLIYFSYDVKMKEKGDIPEGYSVSREKKERFSLILESASTNQTSMYLCASSYDSGSYEQYFGPGTRLTVT.